Below are 17 T cell receptor beta chains sequenced from a single sample in a study of cytomegalovirus exposure and HLA in healthy donors. A multiplex PCR was run with 60 Vbeta primers and 13 Jbeta primers. This table comes from immunoSEQ multiplex PCR, and its TCRdb copy is limited to in-frame clones, with some not included. The sample contains about 150,000 clones, 76% of which appear only once. The sample comprised PBMCs. The receptors come from a male donor in good health and CMV-seronegative.

This chain links TRBV28 with TRBJ2-7; TRBD2 matches 8 bases. V lost 5 bases and J lost 0; bases outside the gene matches: 9. The CDR3 contains 16 residues. CDR1 and CDR2 from the germline V gene are MDHEN and SYDVKM. Written as DNA, the CDR3 is TGTGCCAGCAGTCTACATACCGGGACTAGCTCCTACGAGCAGTACTTC. Its protein is CASSLHTGTSSYEQYF.

The V and J genes are TRBV19 and TRBJ2-3; TRBD2 matches at 8 bases. The CDR3 runs 16 residues. Germline CDR1 reads LNHDA; CDR2 reads SQIVND (reference sequence). V shed 1 base, J shed 0 bases, and the junction held 3 bases outside the gene matches. As DNA, the CDR3 is TGTGCCAGTAGTATAGGAAGACTAGCGAGCACAGATACGCAGTATTTT. Residues: CASSIGRLASTDTQYF.

The chain joins TRBV27 to TRBJ1-1; TRBD1 is a possible D gene (6 bases). V was shortened by 6 bases and J by 10 bases, with 18 bases between the two germline ends. In germline, CDR1 is MNHEY, CDR2 SMNVEV (reference sequence). The CDR3 covers 13 residues. The CDR3 sequence: CASSSDSFASAFF. For the CDR3, the DNA is TGTGCCAGCAGCTCGGACAGCTTTGCCTCAGCTTTCTTT.

This chain links TRBV28 with TRBJ1-1; D unclear. The CDR3 length is 15 residues. V dropped 5 bases and J dropped 1 base, with 14 bases sitting between them. Germline V CDR1 and CDR2: MDHEN, SYDVKM. The DNA of the CDR3 is TGTGCCAGCAGTCCGATGCGTTTGCGGAACACTGAAGCTTTCTTT. It yields the protein CASSPMRLRNTEAFF.

V and J are TRBV5-4 and TRBJ1-3, with a weak D call TRBD1 (6 bases). CDR3 size: 13 residues. The V and J ends lost 4 bases and 11 bases respectively, with 16 bases between them. CDR1 and CDR2 (germline): SGHNT, YYREEE (reference sequence). As DNA, the CDR3 is TGTGCCAGCAGCCAGCGGGGGGGCGTAGCCATATATTTT. Its protein product is CASSQRGGVAIYF.

CDR3 nucleotide sequence: TGTGCCAGCTCACCACCGATGGGGGGGGCTAGCAACAATGAGCAGTTCTTC. It yields the protein CASSPPMGGASNNEQFF. The chain combines TRBV18 with TRBJ2-1; D is perhaps TRBD2 (7 bases). V lost 0 bases and J lost 5, with 17 bases in between. The CDR3 covers 17 residues. Germline V CDR1 and CDR2: KGHSH, LQKENI.

This chain uses TRBV7-6 with TRBJ2-1, with 16 nucleotides matching TRBD2. Per the germline V gene, CDR1 is SGHVS and CDR2 is FNYEAQ. Unmatched junction bases numbered 12, after V lost 5 bases and J lost 8 bases. This CDR3 spans 18 amino acids. This CDR3 reads CASSPAEGLAGGRDEQFF. The CDR3 DNA reads TGTGCCAGCAGCCCCGCCGAGGGACTAGCGGGAGGGCGGGATGAGCAGTTCTTC.

This sequence joins TRBV2 and TRBJ1-6, with 7 positions matching TRBD1. CDR3 length equals 13 residues. The trim removed 7 bases at V and 7 bases at J, leaving 4 bases unmatched. The germline V gene encodes CDR1 SNHLY and CDR2 FYNNEI. The CDR3 DNA follows: TGTGCCAGCATCGGGACAGCAAATTCACCCCTCCACTTT. This codes for CASIGTANSPLHF.

This clone was counted between two and nine times. The chain has TRBV2 and TRBJ1-2; D gene uncertain. Germline-derived CDR1 and CDR2 are SNHLY and FYNNEI. V was trimmed by 1 base and J by 4 bases, leaving 10 bases between them. The CDR3 extends over 14 amino acids. The CDR3 protein is CASSEVRESYGYTF. In nucleotides, the CDR3 is TGTGCCAGCAGTGAAGTCCGAGAGAGCTATGGCTACACCTTC.

J is TRBJ2-5 and V is TRBV5-6, with 12 positions matching TRBD2. V shed 4 bases, J shed 5 bases, and the junction held 12 bases outside the gene matches. The CDR3 is made up of 17 amino acids. CDR1 is SGHDT and CDR2 is YYEEEE in the germline V gene. The CDR3 sequence: CASSLGLAGRRGETQYF. The CDR3 DNA sequence: TGTGCCAGCAGCCTCGGACTAGCGGGGAGACGGGGGGAGACCCAGTACTTC.

The genes are TRBV29-1 and TRBJ2-2; TRBD2 matches at 10 bases. The V gene's germline CDR1 is SQVTM and CDR2 ANQGSEA. The CDR3 runs 14 residues. J gave up 2 bases and V 6 bases, and 3 bases lay outside the gene matches. In DNA, the CDR3 is TGCAGCGTACTAGCGGGACTTAACACCGGGGAGCTGTTTTTT. Translated: CSVLAGLNTGELFF.

This chain's CDR3 is CASTVRYRSGTGGLGYTF. CDR3 nucleotide sequence: TGTGCCAGCACCGTTCGCTATAGATCCGGGACAGGGGGCCTTGGCTACACCTTC. The chain combines TRBV28 with TRBJ1-2, with TRBD1 matching 12 bases. The germline V gene encodes CDR1 MDHEN and CDR2 SYDVKM. V shed 7 bases and J 7 bases; nucleotides not matched to a gene: 19. This CDR3 has 18 residues.

The V and J genes are TRBV2 and TRBJ2-2; D call uncertain. Trimming removed 4 bases from V and 6 bases from J, with 12 bases in between. Germline CDR1 is SNHLY and CDR2 is FYNNEI. The CDR3 runs 14 residues. CDR3 sequence: CASSVRQESGELFF. CDR3 DNA: TGTGCCAGCAGTGTTAGGCAGGAATCCGGGGAGCTGTTTTTT.

The rearrangement uses TRBV11-2 and TRBJ2-5, with 9 nucleotides matching TRBD2. Germline CDR1 and CDR2: SGHAT and FQNNGV. The V segment lost 5 bases and the J segment 2 bases; nucleotides outside the gene matches: 6. This CDR3 is 15 amino acids long. The DNA for the CDR3 is TGTGCCAGCAGCGAACCCCTAGCGGGGCAAGAGACCCAGTACTTC. Its translation is CASSEPLAGQETQYF.

J is TRBJ2-3 and V is TRBV7-3; 10 positions agree with TRBD2. The CDR3 has 16 amino acids. Germline V lookup: CDR1 SGHTA, CDR2 FQGTGA. V was pared by 4 bases and J by 4 bases, with 8 bases of the junction left unmatched. As DNA, the CDR3 is TGTGCCAGCAGCTCCGCCAGCGGGGGGGCCTCAGATACGCAGTATTTT. Translated: CASSSASGGASDTQYF.

This clone was seen a few times. The chain carries TRBV5-4 and TRBJ1-1, with D maybe TRBD1 (5 bases). Germline CDR1 is SGHNT and CDR2 is YYREEE (reference sequence). The ends were cut back, 0 bases at V and 4 bases at J, with 7 bases in the middle. The CDR3 sequence is 13 residues long. The CDR3 DNA is TGTGCCAGCAGCTTGGGGGGGGTCACTGAAGCTTTCTTT. Translation: CASSLGGVTEAFF.

The gene calls are TRBV25-1 and TRBJ1-2; the D is unclear. The CDR3 spans 13 residues. V was clipped by 3 bases and J by 5 bases, with 10 bases between them. Germline V gives CDR1 MGHDK, CDR2 SYGVNS. CDR3 coding DNA: TGTGCCAGCAGTGATTGGTCGGAGTATGGCTACACCTTC. Translated: CASSDWSEYGYTF.